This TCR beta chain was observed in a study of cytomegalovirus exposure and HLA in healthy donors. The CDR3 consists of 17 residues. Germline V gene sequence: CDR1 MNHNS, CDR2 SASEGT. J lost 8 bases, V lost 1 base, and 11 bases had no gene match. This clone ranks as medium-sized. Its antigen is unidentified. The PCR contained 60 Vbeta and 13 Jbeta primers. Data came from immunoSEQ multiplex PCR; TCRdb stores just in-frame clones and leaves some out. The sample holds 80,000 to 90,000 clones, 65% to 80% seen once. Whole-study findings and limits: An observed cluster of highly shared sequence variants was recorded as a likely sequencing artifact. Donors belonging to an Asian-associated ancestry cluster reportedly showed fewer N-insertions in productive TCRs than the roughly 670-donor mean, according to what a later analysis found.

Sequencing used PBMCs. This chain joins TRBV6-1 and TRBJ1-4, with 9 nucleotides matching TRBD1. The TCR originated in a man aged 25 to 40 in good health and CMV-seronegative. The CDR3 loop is CASSEGIGDRAREKLFF. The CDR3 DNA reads TGTGCCAGCAGTGAAGGTATCGGGGACAGGGCGCGAGAAAAACTGTTTTTT.